This T cell receptor (beta chain) was identified in a study of cytomegalovirus exposure and HLA in healthy donors. On this clone itself: Its target is not known.

Whole-study results and caveats: Follow-up analysis later connected one missense variant in DCLRE1C with trimming of TCR beta V- and J-genes. Further analysis was carried out later, and it showed several of the most significant clusters appearing linked to common viral pathogens.

After removal of 4 bases from V and 6 bases from J, the junction contained 7 bases not matched to a gene. The germline gives CDR1 SGHNT, CDR2 YENEEA. The CDR3 extends over 14 amino acids. This PCR relied on a set of 60 Vbeta primers and 13 Jbeta primers. The repertoire was sequenced with immunoSEQ multiplex PCR; TCRdb's copy has only in-frame clones and lacks some. The sample records around 80,000 clones, 62% being singletons. Sequencing input: PBMCs. The receptor comes from a male donor in good health and CMV-seropositive. V usage is TRBV11-3 and J usage is TRBJ2-7; 9 bases match TRBD1. The CDR3, as DNA: TGTGCCAGCAGCTCAGGACAGGGGAACAGCGAGCAGTACTTC. Translated: CASSSGQGNSEQYF.